This T cell receptor (beta chain) appears in the sequencing data of a study of response to subunit inactivated influenza vaccine. Points from the study as a whole: Authors proposed each seasonal influenza vaccination draws in few new T cells.

The CDR3 totals 13 residues. Per germline, CDR1 SGHAT and CDR2 FQNNGV. V was cut by 1 base and J by 6 bases, with 9 bases left in between. This clonotype was detected only a few times. Its antigen is as yet unknown. TCRdb reanalysed the RT-PCR reads using MiXCR and keeps one entry per CDR3 protein. The data show 590,000 or so distinct CDR3 sequences, 12% to 15% seen once. The origin of this receptor is a man aged 50-60 years who received an inactivated influenza vaccine. This sample comprised PBMCs from blood, obtained around 14 days before vaccination. This chain joins TRBV11-2 and TRBJ1-2; tentatively, D is TRBD1 (5 bases). Here the CDR3 reads CASSLGSGDGYTF. The CDR3 DNA follows: TGTGCCAGCAGCTTAGGTTCGGGGGATGGCTACACCTTC.